This passage covers 15 T cell receptor beta chains from one sample sequenced in a study of blood T cells in healthy people across ages. Together with a sample-barcoded 5' primer, a J-beta primer mix was included in a second PCR lasting about 7 to 12 cycles. TCRdb itself ran the 5' RACE reads through MiXCR, one entry per CDR3 protein. The sample includes some 670,000 distinct CDR3 sequences, around 52% of them seen just once. The specimen sequenced was blood. The receptors shown here come from a woman aged 80 or older in good health.

This clonotype was observed a single time. V gene TRBV27 combines with J gene TRBJ2-1; 12 bases fit TRBD2. This CDR3 has 16 amino acids. V lost 5 bases and J lost 6; bases outside the gene matches: 8. The germline gives CDR1 MNHEY, CDR2 SMNVEV (reference sequence). This chain's CDR3 is CASSSLTSGGINEQFF. In nucleotides, the CDR3 is TGTGCCAGCAGTAGCCTGACTAGCGGGGGTATCAATGAGCAGTTCTTC.

This clonotype was recorded many times. The chain combines TRBV6-1 with TRBJ2-3, with 7 positions matching TRBD2. Germline V lookup: CDR1 MNHNS, CDR2 SASEGT. The CDR3 extends over 15 amino acids. Trimming took 5 bases from V and 2 from J; bases not matched to a gene: 7. CDR3 protein: CASSRQRGNTDTQYF. In DNA form, the CDR3 reads TGTGCCAGCAGTCGCCAGCGGGGAAACACAGATACGCAGTATTTT.

J is TRBJ2-5 and V is TRBV7-9; the match to TRBD2 covers 8 bases. The CDR3 has 16 amino acids. The trim removed 1 base at V and 5 bases at J, leaving 9 bases unmatched. Per germline, CDR1 SEHNR and CDR2 FQNEAQ (reference sequence). The CDR3 nucleotides read TGTGCCAGCAGCTTAGATGAGCGGGGGCGCTTGGAGACCCAGTACTTC. This encodes CASSLDERGRLETQYF.

This clonotype was picked up many times. V usage is TRBV7-6 and J usage is TRBJ2-3; 10 bases match TRBD2. CDR1 is SGHVS and CDR2 is FNYEAQ in the germline V gene. The CDR3 runs 16 residues. V lost 0 bases and J lost 4; bases outside the gene matches: 4. CDR3 nucleotides: TGTGCCAGCAGCTTAGCAGAAGCGGGGGGGCCAGATACGCAGTATTTT. Translating it yields CASSLAEAGGPDTQYF.

V is TRBV6-1 and J is TRBJ2-1; D might be TRBD2 (5 bases). The CDR3 runs to 15 residues. V lost 4 bases to trimming and J lost 1 base, with 11 bases between them. Germline V lookup: CDR1 MNHNS, CDR2 SASEGT. The CDR3 reads CASSGAGTSYNEQFF. CDR3 sequence (DNA): TGTGCCAGCAGTGGCGCGGGTACTTCCTACAATGAGCAGTTCTTC.

Many counts were recorded for this clonotype. The chain uses TRBV28 and TRBJ2-7; 7 nucleotides agree with TRBD1. Trimming took 6 bases from V and 0 from J; bases not matched to a gene: 8. CDR3 length equals 15 residues. In germline, CDR1 is MDHEN, CDR2 SYDVKM. The CDR3 nucleotides are TGTGCCAGCAGGGTCTCTGACAGGGCCTCCTACGAGCAGTACTTC. Translated: CASRVSDRASYEQYF.

Comment on this clonotype: The junction departs from germline at one end; a sequencing error may be responsible. The V and J genes are TRBV12-3 or TRBV12-4 and TRBJ2-6, with D unclear. The CDR3 loop spans 13 amino acids. The CDR3 here is CASSRSGTNVLTF. The DNA of the CDR3 is TGTGCCAGCAGTCGATCTGGGACCAACGTCCTGACTTTC.

This chain joins TRBV20-1 and TRBJ2-5; D is unclear. CDR1 and CDR2 (germline): DFQATT, SNEGSKA (reference sequence). The CDR3 totals 12 residues. V lost 0 bases and J 4 bases, leaving 6 bases between the germline ends. CDR3: CSAREQRETQYF. CDR3 bases: TGCAGTGCTAGAGAACAGAGAGAGACCCAGTACTTC.

This chain uses TRBV4-1 with TRBJ2-7, with D possibly TRBD2 on 6 matching bases. The CDR3 contains 14 residues. Germline V gene sequence: CDR1 MGHRA, CDR2 YSYEKL. Trimming took 4 bases from V and 11 from J, leaving 21 bases between them. CDR3: CASSPGVPPAEEYF. CDR3 in DNA: TGCGCCAGCAGCCCGGGGGTTCCGCCGGCGGAGGAGTACTTC.

This rearrangement joins TRBV6-4 to TRBJ2-3, with 8 bases that match TRBD1. Trimming removed 2 bases from V and 4 bases from J; junction bases left unmatched: 5. There are 15 residues in the CDR3. CDR1 MRHNA and CDR2 SNTAGT come from the germline V gene. The CDR3 region is CASSDGQGYPDTQYF. The CDR3 nucleotides are TGTGCCAGCAGTGACGGACAGGGTTACCCAGATACGCAGTATTTT.

This chain joins TRBV7-9 and TRBJ2-3, with D possibly matching TRBD2 (6 bases). Germline V gives CDR1 SEHNR, CDR2 FQNEAQ (reference sequence). CDR3 size: 17 residues. The V and J ends lost 7 bases and 0 bases respectively, with 20 bases between them. This CDR3 reads CASILPGGDSSTDTQYF. CDR3 sequence (DNA): TGTGCCAGCATCCTCCCCGGGGGAGATTCTAGCACAGATACGCAGTATTTT. The whole variable domain, remainder taken from reference TRBV7-9 and TRBJ2-3, is DTGVSQNPRHKITKRGQNVTFRCDPISEHNRLYWYRQTLGQGPEFLTYFQNEAQLEKSRLLSDRFSAERPKGSFSTLEIQRTEQGDSAMYLCASILPGGDSSTDTQYFGPGTRLTVL.

This clonotype was seen repeatedly, ten times or more. The V gene is TRBV5-1, the J gene TRBJ2-1, with D maybe TRBD1 (5 bases). Trimming left V 0 bases short and J 8 bases short, with 12 bases between. CDR1 is SGHRS and CDR2 is YFSETQ in the germline V gene. This CDR3 has 14 amino acids. CDR3 DNA sequence: TGCGCCAGCAGCTTGGATGGCAGGGAACATGAGCAGTTCTTC. As protein: CASSLDGREHEQFF.

In DNA, the CDR3 is TGTGCCAGCAGTGCTTCCAGACAGGGTAATGGCTACACCTTC. Encoded protein: CASSASRQGNGYTF. The chain employs TRBV6-2 or TRBV6-3 and TRBJ1-2; 7 bases fit TRBD1. This CDR3 contains 14 residues. Trimming took 5 bases from V and 6 from J; bases not matched to a gene: 9. CDR1 and CDR2 from the germline V gene are MNHEY and SVGEGT.

This rearrangement joins TRBV6-2 or TRBV6-3 to TRBJ1-2; possible D gene TRBD1, 6 bases. The germline V gene encodes CDR1 MNHEY and CDR2 SVGEGT. This CDR3 region has 15 residues. V was trimmed by 6 bases and J by 0 bases, leaving 14 bases between them. The CDR3 here is CASRRDRRSNYGYTF. The CDR3, as DNA: TGTGCCAGCAGACGCGACAGGCGATCTAACTATGGCTACACCTTC.

This clonotype was found many times. J is TRBJ2-1 and V is TRBV7-2; the D gene is possibly TRBD2 (7 bases). The CDR3 loop spans 14 amino acids. Per the germline V gene, CDR1 is SGHTA and CDR2 is FQGNSA. With 4 bases removed from V and 6 bases from J, the gap between germline ends came to 13 bases. CDR3 amino acids: CASSSPRGGNEQFF. CDR3 nucleotides: TGTGCCAGCAGCTCCCCGAGGGGGGGCAATGAGCAGTTCTTC.